These 23 T cell receptor beta chains share one sample of origin, sequenced in a study of blood T cell repertoires in COVID-19. Assay: immunoSEQ multiplex PCR; the TCRdb copy retains only in-frame clones and omits some. This table has about 250,000 clones, approximately 86% appearing once. The specimen sequenced was peripheral blood. The receptor source for this set is a woman aged 60 to 75 who had recovered from COVID-19.

The chain couples TRBV6-5 to TRBJ2-4; D gene uncertain. Germline values: CDR1 MNHEY, CDR2 SVGAGI. Trimming left V 8 bases short and J 4 bases short, with 15 bases between. The CDR3 covers 14 residues. The CDR3 loop reads CASGSTALKNIQYF. Written as DNA, the CDR3 is TGTGCCAGCGGTTCAACCGCGTTGAAAAACATTCAGTACTTC.

V gene TRBV5-1 combines with J gene TRBJ2-7; TRBD2 aligns across 7 bases. The CDR3 contains 14 residues. The V segment lost 4 bases and the J segment 5 bases; nucleotides outside the gene matches: 9. CDR1 is SGHRS and CDR2 is YFSETQ in the germline V gene. CDR3 region: CASSPRSSGNEQYF. CDR3 DNA: TGCGCCAGCAGCCCGAGGTCTAGCGGTAACGAGCAGTACTTC.

The V and J genes are TRBV19 and TRBJ2-5, with 8 positions matching TRBD1. This CDR3 comprises 15 residues. Germline values: CDR1 LNHDA, CDR2 SQIVND (reference sequence). Trimming at V came to 6 bases and at J to 5 bases, leaving 11 bases not matched to a gene. The CDR3, as DNA: TGTGCCAGTAGCGGGAGACAGGGGATCGAGGAGACCCAGTACTTC. It translates to CASSGRQGIEETQYF.

The chain carries TRBV6-6 and TRBJ2-7, with TRBD2 matching 12 bases. The CDR3 is made up of 16 amino acids. Unmatched junction bases numbered 5, after V lost 3 bases and J lost 2 bases. Germline V CDR1 and CDR2: MNHNY, SVGAGI (reference sequence). The CDR3 sequence is CASSYTSGGSTYEQYF. The CDR3 nucleotides are TGTGCCAGCAGTTATACTAGCGGGGGGTCTACCTACGAGCAGTACTTC.

This clone has only a few counts. This chain links TRBV28 with TRBJ2-7, with D hard to call. This CDR3 has 13 amino acids. The germline V and J ends were trimmed by 4 bases and 0 bases, with 7 bases remaining between them. CDR1 is MDHEN and CDR2 is SYDVKM in the germline V gene. DNA for the CDR3: TGTGCCAGCAGTTCCGGGTCCTCCTACGAGCAGTACTTC. Protein sequence: CASSSGSSYEQYF.

The rearrangement uses TRBV5-1 and TRBJ2-5, with 7 bases that match TRBD2. There are 16 residues in the CDR3. The germline CDR1 and CDR2 sequences are SGHRS and YFSETQ. Trimming cost V 4 bases and J 5 bases; bases outside gene matches: 14. This chain's CDR3 is CASSLERGGPGETQYF. The DNA for the CDR3 is TGCGCCAGCAGCCTAGAGCGGGGCGGGCCGGGGGAGACCCAGTACTTC.

The chain employs TRBV7-3 and TRBJ2-1; TRBD2 matches 7 bases. This CDR3 has 15 residues. Trimming took 5 bases from V and 3 from J; bases not matched to a gene: 7. Germline V lookup: CDR1 SGHTA, CDR2 FQGTGA. The CDR3 protein is CASSLRGGNYNEQFF. The CDR3 nucleotides are TGTGCCAGCAGCCTACGCGGGGGAAACTACAATGAGCAGTTCTTC.

The chain uses TRBV7-2 and TRBJ2-3; TRBD2 matches 7 bases. V lost 5 bases, J lost 9 bases, and 20 bases stayed unmatched. The CDR3 covers 17 residues. Germline V gives CDR1 SGHTA, CDR2 FQGNSA. The CDR3 loop reads CASSPTGTTSPMITQYF. The DNA for the CDR3 is TGTGCCAGCAGCCCAACCGGGACTACATCCCCCATGATCACGCAGTATTTT.

The chain is built from TRBV9 and TRBJ2-7; D ambiguous. Germline loops: CDR1 SGDLS, CDR2 YYNGEE. V lost 0 bases and J 2 bases, leaving 12 bases between the germline ends. The CDR3 extends over 15 amino acids. The CDR3 bases are TGTGCCAGCAGCGTAGGAGTGGAACAGACCTACGAGCAGTACTTC. It is translated as CASSVGVEQTYEQYF.

The genes are TRBV24-1 and TRBJ2-7, with 10 positions matching TRBD1. Germline CDR1 is KGHDR and CDR2 is SFDVKD. V shed 6 bases and J 5 bases; nucleotides not matched to a gene: 6. The CDR3 is made up of 14 amino acids. CDR3 residues: CATSQGQGVHEQYF. The CDR3 region has the DNA TGTGCCACCAGTCAAGGACAGGGGGTCCACGAGCAGTACTTC.

The chain is built from TRBV7-2 and TRBJ2-7; TRBD1 matches 12 bases. Germline V gives CDR1 SGHTA, CDR2 FQGNSA. Unmatched junction bases numbered 2, after V lost 3 bases and J lost 5 bases. CDR3 length: 14 amino acids. The CDR3 region is CASSFGTGGDEQYF. The CDR3 region has the DNA TGTGCCAGCAGCTTTGGGACAGGGGGCGACGAGCAGTACTTC.

This clone appeared a single time. This chain links TRBV18 with TRBJ2-2, with D unresolved. Germline loops: CDR1 KGHSH, CDR2 LQKENI. V shed 1 base and J shed 4 bases, with 13 bases lying between them. CDR3 length: 16 amino acids. The CDR3 DNA follows: TGTGCCAGCTCACCACAGCATTCCCCAATCACCGGGGAGCTGTTTTTT. Its protein product is CASSPQHSPITGELFF. The entire variable domain, with the rest obtained from reference TRBV18 and TRBJ2-2, is as follows: NAGVMQNPRHLVRRRGQEARLRCSPMKGHSHVYWYRQLPEEGLKFMVYLQKENIIDESGMPKERFSAEFPKEGPSILRIQQVVRGDSAAYFCASSPQHSPITGELFFGEGSRLTVL.

The chain uses TRBV6-5 and TRBJ1-1; 9 bases are a match to TRBD1. Germline CDR1 reads MNHEY; CDR2 reads SVGAGI. Losses at the gene ends were 2 bases for V and 6 bases for J; bases not matched to a gene: 7. This CDR3 has 15 amino acids. The CDR3: CASSYPTRTGAEAFF. CDR3 sequence (DNA): TGTGCCAGCAGTTACCCAACTCGGACAGGGGCTGAAGCTTTCTTT.

The count of this clone is one. The CDR3 DNA reads as TGCGCCAGCAGCTTGGCGTCAGGGGTGCATCAGCCCCAGCATTTT. It yields the protein CASSLASGVHQPQHF. The chain employs TRBV5-1 and TRBJ1-5; TRBD1 is a possible D gene (6 bases). This CDR3 is 15 amino acids long. Germline CDR1 reads SGHRS; CDR2 reads YFSETQ. V lost 0 bases to trimming and J lost 5 bases, with 12 bases between them.

This chain connects TRBV5-4 to TRBJ2-3; D is perhaps TRBD1 (6 bases). The CDR3 sequence is 15 residues long. V was clipped by 2 bases and J by 0 bases, with 10 bases between them. The germline gives CDR1 SGHNT, CDR2 YYREEE (reference sequence). The CDR3 spells CASSFDGTSTDTQYF. CDR3 sequence (DNA): TGTGCCAGCAGCTTTGACGGGACAAGCACAGATACGCAGTATTTT.

The chain is built from TRBV2 and TRBJ1-1, with D possibly being TRBD1 (5 bases). CDR1 is SNHLY and CDR2 is FYNNEI in the germline V gene. Trimming removed 7 bases at V and 4 bases at J, with 10 bases between. CDR3 length: 12 amino acids. The chain's CDR3 is CASNRGRTEAFF. CDR3 nucleotide sequence: TGTGCCAGCAATAGGGGCCGCACTGAAGCTTTCTTT.

Details on this clone: A junction boundary mismatches the germline segment, possibly from a read error. V is TRBV7-2 and J is TRBJ2-3; 10 bases fit TRBD2. Germline V gene sequence: CDR1 SGHTA, CDR2 FQGNSA. There are 12 residues in the CDR3. The CDR3 DNA is TGTGCCAGCAGCTTAGCTAGCGGGGGGCCTTTTTTT. Translating gives CASSLASGGPFF.

CDR3 in amino acids: CASNEGSDSPLHF. The DNA for the CDR3 is TGTGCCAGTAACGAGGGATCTGACTCACCCCTCCACTTT. This chain joins TRBV19 and TRBJ1-6; D is ambiguous. Germline assignment: CDR1 LNHDA and CDR2 SQIVND (reference sequence). The CDR3 contains 13 residues. V shed 7 bases and J shed 10 bases, with 14 bases lying between them.

This CDR3 reads CASSLLTVYEQYF. The CDR3 DNA reads as TGTGCCAGCAGTTTATTGACAGTCTACGAGCAGTACTTC. The gene calls are TRBV12-3 or TRBV12-4 and TRBJ2-7; perhaps TRBD1 as D (5 bases). This CDR3 contains 13 residues. Trimming pared 2 bases from V and 3 bases from J, leaving 8 bases between.

J is TRBJ2-1 and V is TRBV5-1; D perhaps matches TRBD1 (5 bases). V lost 4 bases to trimming and J lost 6 bases, with 29 bases between them. Germline V gives CDR1 SGHRS, CDR2 YFSETQ. CDR3 length: 19 residues. CDR3 protein: CASSPPGILKSGVANEQFF. CDR3 coding DNA: TGCGCCAGCAGCCCGCCAGGGATCCTCAAAAGTGGGGTGGCCAATGAGCAGTTCTTC.

In this sample, this clone turned up many times. This chain uses TRBV5-4 with TRBJ1-1; TRBD1 agrees at 8 bases. The germline CDR1 and CDR2 sequences are SGHNT and YYREEE (reference sequence). The V segment lost 5 bases and the J segment 1 base; nucleotides outside the gene matches: 10. This CDR3 spans 16 amino acids. The CDR3 here is CASSPGGAVGNTEAFF. The CDR3 DNA is TGTGCCAGCAGTCCAGGGGGCGCAGTAGGGAACACTGAAGCTTTCTTT.

A single count supports this clone. The chain employs TRBV4-1 and TRBJ2-7, with 11 bases aligning to TRBD1. The CDR3 extends over 16 amino acids. Germline-derived CDR1 and CDR2 are MGHRA and YSYEKL. Trimming at V came to 0 bases and at J to 0 bases, leaving 1 base not matched to a gene. CDR3 loop: CASSQEDRGHSYEQYF. In nucleotides, the CDR3 is TGCGCCAGCAGCCAAGAGGACAGGGGGCACTCCTACGAGCAGTACTTC.

The chain links TRBV7-2 to TRBJ1-1; 7 bases align to TRBD1. From germline, CDR1 is SGHTA and CDR2 FQGNSA. V shed 1 base, J shed 1 base, and the junction held 9 bases outside the gene matches. The CDR3 covers 17 residues. The CDR3 sequence: CASSLGMRGQRNTEAFF. In DNA, the CDR3 is TGTGCCAGCAGCTTAGGGATGAGGGGGCAGAGGAACACTGAAGCTTTCTTT.